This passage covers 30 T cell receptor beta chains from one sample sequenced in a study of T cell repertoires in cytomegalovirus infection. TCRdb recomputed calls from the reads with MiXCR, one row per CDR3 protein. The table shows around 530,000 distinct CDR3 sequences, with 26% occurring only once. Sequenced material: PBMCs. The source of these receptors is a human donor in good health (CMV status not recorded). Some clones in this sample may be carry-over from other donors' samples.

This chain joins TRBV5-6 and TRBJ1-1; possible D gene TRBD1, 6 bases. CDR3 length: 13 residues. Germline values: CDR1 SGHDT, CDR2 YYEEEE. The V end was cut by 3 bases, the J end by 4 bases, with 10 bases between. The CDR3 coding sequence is TGTGCCAGCAGCTGGGGGGCTAGCACTGAAGCTTTCTTT. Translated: CASSWGASTEAFF. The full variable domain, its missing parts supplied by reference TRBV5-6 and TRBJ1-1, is DAGVTQSPTHLIKTRGQQVTLRCSPKSGHDTVSWYQQALGQGPQFIFQYYEEEERQRGNFPDRFSGHQFPNYSSELNVNALLLGDSALYLCASSWGASTEAFFGQGTRLTVV.

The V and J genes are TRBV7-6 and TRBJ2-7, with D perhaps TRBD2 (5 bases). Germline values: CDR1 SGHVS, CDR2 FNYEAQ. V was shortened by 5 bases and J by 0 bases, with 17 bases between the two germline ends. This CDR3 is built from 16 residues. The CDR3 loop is CASSRTPRGDSYEQYF. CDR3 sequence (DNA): TGTGCCAGCAGCCGCACTCCCCGGGGAGACTCCTACGAGCAGTACTTC.

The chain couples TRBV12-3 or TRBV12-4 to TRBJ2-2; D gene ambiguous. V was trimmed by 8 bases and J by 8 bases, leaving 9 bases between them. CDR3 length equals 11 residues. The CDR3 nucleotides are TGTGCCAGCTTCATCAAGGGGGAGCTGTTTTTT. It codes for CASFIKGELFF.

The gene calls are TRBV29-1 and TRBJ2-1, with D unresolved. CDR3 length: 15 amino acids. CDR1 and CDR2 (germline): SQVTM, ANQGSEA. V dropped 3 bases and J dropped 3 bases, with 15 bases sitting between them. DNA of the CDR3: TGCAGCGTTGACGGACGTTCCTTCGACTACAATGAGCAGTTCTTC. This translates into CSVDGRSFDYNEQFF.

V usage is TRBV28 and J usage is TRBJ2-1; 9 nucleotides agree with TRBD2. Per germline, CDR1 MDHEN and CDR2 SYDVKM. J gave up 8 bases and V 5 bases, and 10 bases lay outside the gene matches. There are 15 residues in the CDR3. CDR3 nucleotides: TGTGCCAGCAGTGCCGGGAGGAGCGGGGGGTATGAGCAGTTCTTC. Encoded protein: CASSAGRSGGYEQFF.

The CDR3 loop reads CSAEPGTGGFNEQFF. DNA for the CDR3: TGCAGTGCTGAGCCCGGGACAGGGGGCTTCAATGAGCAGTTCTTC. V and J are TRBV20-1 and TRBJ2-1; 12 positions match TRBD1. The ends lost 5 bases at V and 6 bases at J; junction bases unmatched: 8. This CDR3 has 15 residues. Germline V gene sequence: CDR1 DFQATT, CDR2 SNEGSKA (reference sequence).

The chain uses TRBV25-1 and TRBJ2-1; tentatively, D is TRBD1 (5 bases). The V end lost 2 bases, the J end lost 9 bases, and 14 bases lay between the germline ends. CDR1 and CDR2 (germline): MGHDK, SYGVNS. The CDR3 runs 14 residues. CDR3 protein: CASSEKDPGLEQFF. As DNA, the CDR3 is TGTGCCAGCAGTGAAAAGGATCCAGGGCTTGAGCAGTTCTTC.

This CDR3 reads CASSAGGSTTEAFF. CDR3 sequence (DNA): TGTGCCAGCAGCGCTGGGGGGAGCACGACTGAAGCTTTCTTT. The chain carries TRBV7-2 and TRBJ1-1; D is possibly TRBD1 (5 bases). The CDR3 spans 14 residues. Trimming removed 5 bases at V and 5 bases at J, with 15 bases between. The germline CDR1 and CDR2 sequences are SGHTA and FQGNSA.

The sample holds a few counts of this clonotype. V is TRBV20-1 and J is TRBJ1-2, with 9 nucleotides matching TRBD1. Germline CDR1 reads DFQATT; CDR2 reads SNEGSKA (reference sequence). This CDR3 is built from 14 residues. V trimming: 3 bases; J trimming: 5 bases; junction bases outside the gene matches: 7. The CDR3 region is CSASHRGREYGYTF. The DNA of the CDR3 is TGCAGTGCTAGTCACAGGGGGCGAGAGTATGGCTACACCTTC.

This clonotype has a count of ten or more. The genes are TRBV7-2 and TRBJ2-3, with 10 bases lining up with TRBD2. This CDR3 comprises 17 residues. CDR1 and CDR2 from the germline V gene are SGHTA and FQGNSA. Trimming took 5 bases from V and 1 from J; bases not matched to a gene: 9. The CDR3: CASSTVIAGGGTDTQYF. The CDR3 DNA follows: TGTGCCAGCAGCACCGTGATAGCGGGAGGTGGCACAGATACGCAGTATTTT.

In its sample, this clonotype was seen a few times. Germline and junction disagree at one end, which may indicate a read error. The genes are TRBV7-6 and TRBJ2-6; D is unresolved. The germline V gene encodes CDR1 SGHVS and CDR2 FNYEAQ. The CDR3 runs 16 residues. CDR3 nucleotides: TGTGCTAGCAGCTTAAATCTTCCCGGTGGGGCCAACGTCCTGACTTTC. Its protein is CASSLNLPGGANVLTF.

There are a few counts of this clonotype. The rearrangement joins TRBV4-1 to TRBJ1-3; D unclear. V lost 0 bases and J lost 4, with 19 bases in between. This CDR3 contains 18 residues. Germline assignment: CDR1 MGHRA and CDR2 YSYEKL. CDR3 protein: CASSQDPPQVLSGNTIYF. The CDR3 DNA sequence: TGCGCCAGCAGCCAAGATCCCCCCCAGGTTCTCTCCGGAAACACCATATATTTT.

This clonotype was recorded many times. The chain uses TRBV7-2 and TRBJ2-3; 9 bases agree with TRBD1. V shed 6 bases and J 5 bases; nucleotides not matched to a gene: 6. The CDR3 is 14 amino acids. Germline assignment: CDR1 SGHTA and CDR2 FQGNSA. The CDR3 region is CASRGTGLGDTQYF. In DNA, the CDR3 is TGTGCCAGCAGGGGGACAGGGCTGGGAGATACGCAGTATTTT.

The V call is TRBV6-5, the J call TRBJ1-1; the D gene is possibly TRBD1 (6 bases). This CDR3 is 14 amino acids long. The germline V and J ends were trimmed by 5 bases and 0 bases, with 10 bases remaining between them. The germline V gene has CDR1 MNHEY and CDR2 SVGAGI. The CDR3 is CASSRTVLNTEAFF. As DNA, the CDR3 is TGTGCCAGCAGTAGGACAGTGCTGAACACTGAAGCTTTCTTT.

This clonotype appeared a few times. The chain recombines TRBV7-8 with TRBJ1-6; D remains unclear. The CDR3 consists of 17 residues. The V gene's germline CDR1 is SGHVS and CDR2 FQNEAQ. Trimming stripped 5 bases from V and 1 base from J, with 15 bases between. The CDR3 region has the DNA TGTGCCAGCAGCGGCCCGACTTTTTTGTCCTATAATTCACCCCTCCACTTT. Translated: CASSGPTFLSYNSPLHF.

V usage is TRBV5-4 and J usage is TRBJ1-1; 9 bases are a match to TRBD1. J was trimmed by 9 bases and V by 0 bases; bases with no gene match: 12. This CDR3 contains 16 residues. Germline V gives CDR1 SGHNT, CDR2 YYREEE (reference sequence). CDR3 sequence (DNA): TGTGCCAGCAGCTTGGTATGGGAGGGGGACAGGGTGCAAGCTTTCTTT. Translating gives CASSLVWEGDRVQAFF.

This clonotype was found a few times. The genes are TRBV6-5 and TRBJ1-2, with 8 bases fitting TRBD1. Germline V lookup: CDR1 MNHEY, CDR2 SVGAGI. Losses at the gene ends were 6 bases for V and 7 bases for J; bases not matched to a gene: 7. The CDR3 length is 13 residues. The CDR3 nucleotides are TGTGCCAGCAGAGGACAGGGAAGGGGTGGCTACACCTTC. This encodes CASRGQGRGGYTF.

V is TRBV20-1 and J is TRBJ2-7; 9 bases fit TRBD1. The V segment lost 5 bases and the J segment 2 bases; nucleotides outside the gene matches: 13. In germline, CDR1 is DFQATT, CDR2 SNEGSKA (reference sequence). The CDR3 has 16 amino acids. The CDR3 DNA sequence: TGCAGTGCTGGTACTTCCGGGACAGGGACTCCCTACGAGCAGTACTTC. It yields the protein CSAGTSGTGTPYEQYF.

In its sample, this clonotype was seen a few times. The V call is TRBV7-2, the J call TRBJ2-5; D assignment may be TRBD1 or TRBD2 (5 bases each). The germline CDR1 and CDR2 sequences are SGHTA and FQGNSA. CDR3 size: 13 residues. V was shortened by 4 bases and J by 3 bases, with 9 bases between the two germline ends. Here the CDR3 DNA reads TGTGCCAGCAGCTCCGGGGCGGAAGAGACCCAGTACTTC. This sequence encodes CASSSGAEETQYF.

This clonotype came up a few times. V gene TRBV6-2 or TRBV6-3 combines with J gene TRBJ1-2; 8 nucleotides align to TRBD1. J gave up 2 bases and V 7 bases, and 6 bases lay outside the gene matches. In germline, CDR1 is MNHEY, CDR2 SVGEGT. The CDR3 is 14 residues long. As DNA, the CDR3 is TGTGCCAGCACCGAGACAGGGGCCAACTATGGCTACACCTTC. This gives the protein CASTETGANYGYTF.

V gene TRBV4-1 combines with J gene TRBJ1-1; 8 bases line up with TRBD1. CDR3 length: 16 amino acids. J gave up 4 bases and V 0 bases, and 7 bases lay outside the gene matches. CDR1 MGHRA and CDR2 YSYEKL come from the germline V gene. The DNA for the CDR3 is TGCGCCAGCAGCCAAGAGGGCAGGGGGCGCAGCACTGAAGCTTTCTTT. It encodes CASSQEGRGRSTEAFF.

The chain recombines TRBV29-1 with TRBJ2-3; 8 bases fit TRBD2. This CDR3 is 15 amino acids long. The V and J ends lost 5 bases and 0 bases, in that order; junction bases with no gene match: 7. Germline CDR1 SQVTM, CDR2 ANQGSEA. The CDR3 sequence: CSVQRLAQSTDTQYF. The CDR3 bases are TGCAGCGTTCAACGACTAGCGCAAAGCACAGATACGCAGTATTTT.

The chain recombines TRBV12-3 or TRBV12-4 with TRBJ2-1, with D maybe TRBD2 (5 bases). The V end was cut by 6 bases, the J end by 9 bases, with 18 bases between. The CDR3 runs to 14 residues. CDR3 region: CASSLRSEGGEQFF. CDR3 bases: TGTGCCAGCAGCTTGCGATCCGAAGGAGGTGAGCAGTTCTTC.

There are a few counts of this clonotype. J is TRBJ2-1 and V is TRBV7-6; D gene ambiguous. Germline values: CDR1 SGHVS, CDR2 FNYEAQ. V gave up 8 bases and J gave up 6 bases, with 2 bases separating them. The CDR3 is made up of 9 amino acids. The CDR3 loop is CASSNEQFF. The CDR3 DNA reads TGTGCCAGCTCCAATGAGCAGTTCTTC.

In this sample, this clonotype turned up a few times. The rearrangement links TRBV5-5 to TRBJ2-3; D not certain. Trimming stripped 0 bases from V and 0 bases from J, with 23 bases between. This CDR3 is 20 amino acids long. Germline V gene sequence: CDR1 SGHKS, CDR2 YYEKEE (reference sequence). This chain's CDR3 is CASSLVLRPTTHTSTDTQYF. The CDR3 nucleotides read TGTGCCAGCAGCTTGGTGCTGCGACCCACTACTCATACTAGCACAGATACGCAGTATTTT. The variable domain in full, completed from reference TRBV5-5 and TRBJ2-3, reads DAGVTQSPTHLIKTRGQQVTLRCSPISGHKSVSWYQQVLGQGPQFIFQYYEKEERGRGNFPDRFSARQFPNYSSELNVNALLLGDSALYLCASSLVLRPTTHTSTDTQYFGPGTRLTVL.

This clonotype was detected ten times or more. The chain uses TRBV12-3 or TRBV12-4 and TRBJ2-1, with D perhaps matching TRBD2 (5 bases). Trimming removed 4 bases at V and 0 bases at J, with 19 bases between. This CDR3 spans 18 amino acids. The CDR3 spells CASSSGRLRGSSYNEQFF. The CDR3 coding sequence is TGTGCCAGCAGTTCCGGCCGGCTCCGGGGAAGCTCCTACAATGAGCAGTTCTTC.

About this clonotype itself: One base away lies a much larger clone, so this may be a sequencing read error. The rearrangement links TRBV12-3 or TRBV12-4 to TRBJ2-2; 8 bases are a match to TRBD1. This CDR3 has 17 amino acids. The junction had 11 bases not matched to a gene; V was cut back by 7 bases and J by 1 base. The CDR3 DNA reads TGTGCCAGCAATTTCAAAATGGGGACAGGGAACACCGGGGAGCTGTTTTTT. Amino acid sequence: CASNFKMGTGNTGELFF.

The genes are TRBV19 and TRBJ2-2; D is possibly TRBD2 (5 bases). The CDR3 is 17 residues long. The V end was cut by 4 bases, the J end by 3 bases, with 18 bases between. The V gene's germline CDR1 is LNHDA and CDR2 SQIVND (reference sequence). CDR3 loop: CASSKTGERSDTGELFF. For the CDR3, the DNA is TGTGCCAGTAGTAAAACGGGCGAGCGGTCGGACACCGGGGAGCTGTTTTTT.

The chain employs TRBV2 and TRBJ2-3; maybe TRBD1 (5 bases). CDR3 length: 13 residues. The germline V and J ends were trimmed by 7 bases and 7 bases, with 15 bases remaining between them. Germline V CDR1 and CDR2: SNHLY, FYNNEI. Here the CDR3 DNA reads TGTGCCAGCAAGACCAGGGAAGAAAATACGCAGTATTTT. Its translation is CASKTREENTQYF.

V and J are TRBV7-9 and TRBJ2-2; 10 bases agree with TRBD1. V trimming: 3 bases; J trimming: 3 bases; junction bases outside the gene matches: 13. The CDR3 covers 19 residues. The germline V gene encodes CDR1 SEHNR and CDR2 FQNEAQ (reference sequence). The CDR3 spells CASSFLGSTGQGYTGELFF. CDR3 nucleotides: TGTGCCAGCAGCTTCCTAGGCTCAACGGGACAGGGGTACACCGGGGAGCTGTTTTTT.